A single sample is the source of the 26 T cell receptor beta chains below, sequenced in a study of T cell repertoires in aging, cancer and after chemotherapy. Rearranged V-D-J TRB sequences were amplified with a mixed TRB-A/B primer pool. Via MiXCR, TCRdb re-called the multiplex PCR reads, giving one row per CDR3 protein. Of around 2,400 distinct CDR3 sequences in the sample, approximately 52% were seen once. TCR beta rearrangements were amplified from peripheral blood genomic DNA. The sequenced sample was blood. The source is a human donor with a blood cancer. The donor label of this sample is uncertain.

The gene calls are TRBV6-6 and TRBJ2-5; weak D call: TRBD2 (6 bases). Germline V gene data show CDR1 as MNHNY and CDR2 as SVGAGI (reference sequence). The ends were cut back, 2 bases at V and 4 bases at J, with 17 bases in the middle. The CDR3 consists of 16 residues. CDR3 in amino acids: CASSYLTGGTTETQYF. CDR3 coding DNA: TGTGCCAGCAGTTACCTTACAGGAGGGACCACAGAGACCCAGTACTTC.

The chain employs TRBV4-3 and TRBJ2-5; D gene unclear. The CDR3 contains 16 residues. V lost 4 bases to trimming and J lost 2 bases, with 17 bases between them. CDR1 LGHNA and CDR2 YSLEER come from the germline V gene. CDR3 loop: CASSRSTSPNQETQYF. The CDR3 bases are TGCGCCAGCAGCCGATCGACTTCTCCGAATCAAGAGACCCAGTACTTC.

Judged by abundance, this clonotype is medium-sized. The rearrangement links TRBV27 to TRBJ1-5, with a possible D match to TRBD1 (6 bases). V lost 5 bases and J 7 bases, leaving 15 bases between the germline ends. The CDR3 is 14 residues long. CDR1 and CDR2 from the germline V gene are MNHEY and SMNVEV (reference sequence). The CDR3: CASSQQGLWQPQHF. In nucleotides, the CDR3 is TGTGCCAGCAGTCAACAGGGTCTTTGGCAGCCCCAGCATTTT.

This clonotype was detected a few times. V is TRBV7-6 and J is TRBJ2-5; 10 bases are a match to TRBD2. This CDR3 is built from 14 residues. V lost 4 bases, J lost 4 bases, and 3 bases stayed unmatched. Germline CDR1 SGHVS, CDR2 FNYEAQ. Written as DNA, the CDR3 is TGTGCCAGCAGCTGGAGCGGGGGGGCAGAGACCCAGTACTTC. It codes for CASSWSGGAETQYF.

By share, this clonotype ranks as medium-sized. The chain employs TRBV20-1 and TRBJ2-5, with 9 bases fitting TRBD2. In germline, CDR1 is DFQATT, CDR2 SNEGSKA (reference sequence). V lost 7 bases, J lost 5 bases, and 8 bases stayed unmatched. The CDR3 runs 13 residues. CDR3 sequence (DNA): TGCAGTGGGAGTAGCGGGAGCGGTGAGACCCAGTACTTC. Translating it yields CSGSSGSGETQYF.

The CDR3 nucleotides are TGTGCCAGTAGTAGAGTCTCGACCTTCTACAATGAGCAGTTCTTC. Translating it yields CASSRVSTFYNEQFF. This chain links TRBV19 with TRBJ2-1; no clear D. This CDR3 is 15 amino acids long. Germline CDR1 and CDR2: LNHDA and SQIVND (reference sequence). V was pared by 4 bases and J by 3 bases, with 13 bases between.

This rearrangement joins TRBV20-1 to TRBJ2-7; no firm D call. The V end lost 2 bases, the J end lost 4 bases, and 12 bases lay between the germline ends. The CDR3 covers 13 residues. Germline lookup yields CDR1 DFQATT and CDR2 SNEGSKA (reference sequence). Written as DNA, the CDR3 is TGCAGTGCTAGAAGCCCGTCTCGGTACGAGCAGTACTTC. Translation: CSARSPSRYEQYF.

This clonotype ranks as large. The chain joins TRBV5-1 to TRBJ2-7; D might be TRBD1 (5 bases). CDR1 and CDR2 (germline): SGHRS, YFSETQ. The CDR3 loop spans 14 amino acids. V was trimmed by 6 bases and J by 0 bases, leaving 13 bases between them. The CDR3 bases are TGCGCCAGCACAAAGACAGCTAGCTCCTACGAGCAGTACTTC. This translates into CASTKTASSYEQYF.

Concerning this clonotype itself: A much larger clone differs from this one at a single base, so this may be a read error. This is likely a read error, given that the CDR3 carries no conserved phenylalanine or tryptophan at its end. The chain joins TRBV18 to TRBJ2-7; the D is unclear. The CDR3 is made up of 13 amino acids. Germline V gives CDR1 KGHSH, CDR2 LQKENI. V lost 3 bases and J 6 bases, leaving 12 bases between the germline ends. The CDR3 protein is CASSPEDGREQYY. For the CDR3, the DNA is TGTGCCAGCTCACCTGAGGATGGCCGCGAGCAGTACTAC.

V and J are TRBV5-1 and TRBJ2-7; tentatively, D is TRBD2 (5 bases). The V gene lost 0 bases and the J gene lost 3 bases, with 7 bases spanning the gap. Germline CDR1 and CDR2: SGHRS and YFSETQ. CDR3 size: 13 residues. The CDR3 protein is CASSLGAGYEQYF. CDR3 DNA sequence: TGCGCCAGCAGCTTGGGGGCGGGCTACGAGCAGTACTTC.

This clonotype was detected only a few times. This chain connects TRBV27 to TRBJ2-1, with TRBD2 identical over 8 bases. CDR3 length equals 15 residues. Germline CDR1 and CDR2: MNHEY and SMNVEV (reference sequence). The V gene end was trimmed by 2 bases and the J gene end by 5 bases; junction bases not matched to a gene: 5. The CDR3 DNA reads as TGTGCCAGCAGTTTACTGGGACTAGGTAACAATGAGCAGTTCTTC. As protein: CASSLLGLGNNEQFF.

This chain uses TRBV6-4 with TRBJ2-7; either TRBD1 or TRBD2 may supply D (6 bases each). There are 15 residues in the CDR3. V gave up 0 bases and J gave up 7 bases, with 16 bases separating them. The germline V gene has CDR1 MRHNA and CDR2 SNTAGT. The CDR3 region has the DNA TGTGCCAGCAGTGACTCGGAGCTTCTAGGGGGGGAGCAGTACTTC. It specifies CASSDSELLGGEQYF.

A few counts support this clonotype. V usage is TRBV12-3 or TRBV12-4 and J usage is TRBJ2-7; 7 bases agree with TRBD2. This CDR3 region has 14 residues. V gave up 0 bases and J gave up 2 bases; unmatched junction bases: 1. In DNA form, the CDR3 reads TGTGCCAGCAGTTTAGCGGGAGGGACCTACGAGCAGTACTTC. Protein product: CASSLAGGTYEQYF.

In this sample, this clonotype is medium-sized. This sequence joins TRBV5-1 and TRBJ2-5, with D tentatively TRBD1 (6 bases). The CDR3 is 15 residues long. V was cut by 2 bases and J by 2 bases, with 13 bases left in between. Germline values: CDR1 SGHRS, CDR2 YFSETQ. The CDR3 nucleotides are TGCGCCAGCAGCTTAACAGGGCAGAATCAAGAGACCCAGTACTTC. Translated: CASSLTGQNQETQYF.

The sample holds a few counts of this clonotype. The chain joins TRBV6-6 to TRBJ2-2; D remains ambiguous. The germline V gene encodes CDR1 MNHNY and CDR2 SVGAGI (reference sequence). Trimming took 4 bases from V and 0 from J, leaving 9 bases between them. The CDR3 sequence is 15 residues long. As DNA, the CDR3 is TGTGCCAGCAGTTTACTCATCACGAACACCGGGGAGCTGTTTTTT. This sequence encodes CASSLLITNTGELFF.

The rearrangement links TRBV15 to TRBJ2-5; D may be TRBD1 (6 bases). V lost 0 bases and J 5 bases, leaving 16 bases between the germline ends. Germline-derived CDR1 and CDR2 are LNHNV and YYDKDF (reference sequence). The CDR3 contains 16 residues. CDR3 nucleotides: TGTGCCACCAGCAGAGAGTCCGAAGGGGGTTGGGAGACCCAGTACTTC. Residues: CATSRESEGGWETQYF.

Sample share makes this clonotype large. This chain links TRBV29-1 with TRBJ2-1; tentatively, D is TRBD2 (6 bases). CDR1 SQVTM and CDR2 ANQGSEA come from the germline V gene. V was clipped by 7 bases and J by 0 bases, with 13 bases between them. CDR3 size: 14 residues. The CDR3 bases are TGCAGCGGGGGGGATACGAGCTCCTACAATGAGCAGTTCTTC. Translated, it gives CSGGDTSSYNEQFF.

This clonotype showed up just a few times. V and J are TRBV11-3 and TRBJ2-2, with D maybe TRBD1 (5 bases). From germline, CDR1 is SGHNT and CDR2 YENEEA. This CDR3 comprises 13 residues. The V end was cut by 3 bases, the J end by 6 bases, with 8 bases between. CDR3 bases: TGTGCCAGCAGCTTGTCAGGGCCCGGGGAGCTGTTTTTT. It is translated as CASSLSGPGELFF. Full variable domain (rest looked up from reference TRBV11-3 and TRBJ2-2): EAGVVQSPRYKIIEKKQPVAFWCNPISGHNTLYWYLQNLGQGPELLIRYENEEAVDDSQLPKDRFSAERLKGVDSTLKIQPAELGDSAVYLCASSLSGPGELFFGEGSRLTVL.

Within the sample, this clonotype is large (0.1 to 1%). This rearrangement joins TRBV19 to TRBJ2-2; the D gene is possibly TRBD2 (7 bases). Per the germline V gene, CDR1 is LNHDA and CDR2 is SQIVND (reference sequence). Trimming left V 5 bases short and J 6 bases short, with 19 bases between. The CDR3 covers 16 residues. The CDR3 loop is CASSPRGGGDAGELFF. In DNA, the CDR3 is TGTGCCAGTAGTCCTCGAGGAGGGGGGGATGCCGGGGAGCTGTTTTTT.

The chain employs TRBV12-3 or TRBV12-4 and TRBJ1-1; 7 bases agree with TRBD1. The CDR3 extends over 15 amino acids. Trimming removed 5 bases from V and 3 bases from J; junction bases left unmatched: 9. CDR3 nucleotides: TGTGCCAGCAGTCTCCAACAGGGGATGCACACTGAAGCTTTCTTT. Translated: CASSLQQGMHTEAFF.

The genes are TRBV27 and TRBJ2-1; D call uncertain. Germline V CDR1 and CDR2: MNHEY, SMNVEV (reference sequence). V lost 2 bases and J 2 bases, leaving 4 bases between the germline ends. This CDR3 region has 13 residues. CDR3 nucleotide sequence: TGTGCCAGCAGTTTAGATACCTACAATGAGCAGTTCTTC. Translating it yields CASSLDTYNEQFF.

This clonotype is deemed medium-sized (0.01 to 0.1%). The gene calls are TRBV24-1 and TRBJ2-1; 7 bases match TRBD1. After removal of 3 bases from V and 11 bases from J, the junction contained 12 bases not matched to a gene. Germline V CDR1 and CDR2: KGHDR, SFDVKD. CDR3 length: 15 amino acids. DNA of the CDR3: TGTGCCACCAGTGATAGGGCTGAGGGACAGACTAAGCAGTTCTTC. Its protein is CATSDRAEGQTKQFF.

This clonotype is medium-sized (0.01 to 0.1%) in the sample. The J gene is TRBJ2-1, the V gene TRBV12-3 or TRBV12-4; 12 bases agree with TRBD2. With 3 bases clipped from V and 8 bases from J, the junction kept 8 bases outside the gene matches. This CDR3 has 16 amino acids. CDR3 residues: CASSFPQTSGGYEQFF. The CDR3 bases are TGTGCCAGCAGTTTCCCACAGACTAGCGGGGGCTATGAGCAGTTCTTC.

V usage is TRBV13 and J usage is TRBJ2-7; D possibly uses TRBD1 or TRBD2 (5 bases each). The V gene's germline CDR1 is PRHDT and CDR2 FYEKMQ (reference sequence). CDR3 size: 16 residues. Trimming took 5 bases from V and 0 from J, leaving 17 bases between them. The CDR3 spells CASSLSRGRSSYEQYF. CDR3 nucleotide sequence: TGTGCCAGCAGCCTCTCCCGGGGCAGGAGCTCCTACGAGCAGTACTTC.

CDR3 sequence: CASSQQQASYEQYF. Here the CDR3 DNA reads TGTGCCAGCAGCCAGCAACAGGCGTCCTACGAGCAGTACTTC. V gene TRBV14 combines with J gene TRBJ2-7; D might be TRBD1 (5 bases). The germline V and J ends were trimmed by 3 bases and 1 base, with 10 bases remaining between them. CDR3 size: 14 residues. Germline CDR1 and CDR2: SGHDN and FVKESK.

The chain uses TRBV20-1 and TRBJ1-4; no reliable D call. Trimming took 3 bases from V and 5 from J, leaving 16 bases between them. Germline values: CDR1 DFQATT, CDR2 SNEGSKA (reference sequence). The CDR3 contains 15 residues. CDR3 region: CSASDPGRSNEKLFF. CDR3 sequence (DNA): TGCAGTGCTAGTGACCCGGGCCGGTCAAATGAAAAACTGTTTTTT.